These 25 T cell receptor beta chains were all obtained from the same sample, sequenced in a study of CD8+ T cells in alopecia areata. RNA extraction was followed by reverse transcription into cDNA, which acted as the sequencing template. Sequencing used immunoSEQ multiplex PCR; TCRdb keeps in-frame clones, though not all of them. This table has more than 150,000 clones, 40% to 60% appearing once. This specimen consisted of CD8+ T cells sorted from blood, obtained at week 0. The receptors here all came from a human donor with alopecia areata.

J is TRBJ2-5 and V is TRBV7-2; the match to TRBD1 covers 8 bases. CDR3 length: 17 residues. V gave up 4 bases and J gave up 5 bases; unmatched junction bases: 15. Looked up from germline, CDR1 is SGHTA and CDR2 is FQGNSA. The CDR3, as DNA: TGTGCCAGCAGCTCGAATCCGCCGGGACAGGCCAGGGAGACCCAGTACTTC. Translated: CASSSNPPGQARETQYF.

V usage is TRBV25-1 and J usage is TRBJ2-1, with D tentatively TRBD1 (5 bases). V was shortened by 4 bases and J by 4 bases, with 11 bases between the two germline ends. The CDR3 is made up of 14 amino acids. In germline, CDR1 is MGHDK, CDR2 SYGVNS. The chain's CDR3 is CASSGPTAYNEQFF. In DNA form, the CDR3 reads TGTGCCAGCAGTGGCCCGACAGCTTACAATGAGCAGTTCTTC.

The CDR3 loop is CASSQELSRGDEQYF. DNA for the CDR3: TGCGCCAGCAGCCAAGAACTAAGTAGGGGGGACGAGCAGTACTTC. The chain carries TRBV4-3 and TRBJ2-7; D assignment may be TRBD1 or TRBD2 (6 bases each). Looked up from germline, CDR1 is LGHNA and CDR2 is YSLEER. The CDR3 runs to 15 residues. V was clipped by 0 bases and J by 5 bases, with 14 bases between them.

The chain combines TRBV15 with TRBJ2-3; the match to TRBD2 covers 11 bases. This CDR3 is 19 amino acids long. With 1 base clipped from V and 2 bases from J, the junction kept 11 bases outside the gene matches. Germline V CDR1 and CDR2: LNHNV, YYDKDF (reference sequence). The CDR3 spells CATSRAASSGGPTTDTQYF. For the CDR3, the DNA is TGTGCCACCAGCAGAGCCGCTTCTAGCGGGGGGCCCACCACAGATACGCAGTATTTT.

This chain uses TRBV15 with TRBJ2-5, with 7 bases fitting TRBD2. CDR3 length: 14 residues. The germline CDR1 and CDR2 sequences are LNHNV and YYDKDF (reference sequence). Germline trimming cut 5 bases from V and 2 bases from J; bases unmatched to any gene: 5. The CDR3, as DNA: TGTGCCACCAGCTTCAGGGAGGGTCAAGAGACCCAGTACTTC. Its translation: CATSFREGQETQYF.

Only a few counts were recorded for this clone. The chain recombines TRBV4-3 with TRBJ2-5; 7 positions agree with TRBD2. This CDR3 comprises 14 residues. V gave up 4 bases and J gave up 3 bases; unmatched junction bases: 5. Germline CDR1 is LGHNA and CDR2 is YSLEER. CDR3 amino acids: CASSPVRGEETQYF. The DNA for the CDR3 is TGCGCCAGCAGCCCCGTCCGGGGGGAAGAGACCCAGTACTTC.

The CDR3 nucleotides are TGCGCCACCGGGGTTGGGACGGACGAGCAGTACTTC. Protein: CATGVGTDEQYF. V gene TRBV10-2 combines with J gene TRBJ2-7; D may match TRBD1 or TRBD2 (5 bases each). Germline V gives CDR1 WSHSY, CDR2 SAAADI. This CDR3 contains 12 residues. Trimming cost V 10 bases and J 5 bases, with 15 bases left between them.

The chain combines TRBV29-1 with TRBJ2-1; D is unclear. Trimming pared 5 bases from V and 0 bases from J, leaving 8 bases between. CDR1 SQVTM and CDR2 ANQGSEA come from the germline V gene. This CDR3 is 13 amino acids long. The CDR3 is CSVQSSSYNEQFF. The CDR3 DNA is TGCAGCGTTCAGTCAAGCTCCTACAATGAGCAGTTCTTC.

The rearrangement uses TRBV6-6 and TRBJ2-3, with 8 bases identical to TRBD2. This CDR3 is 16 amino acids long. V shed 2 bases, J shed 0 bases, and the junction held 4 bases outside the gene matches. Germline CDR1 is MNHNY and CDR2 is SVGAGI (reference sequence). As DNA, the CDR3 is TGTGCCAGCAGTTACCCCAGCGGGGGTAGCACAGATACGCAGTATTTT. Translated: CASSYPSGGSTDTQYF.

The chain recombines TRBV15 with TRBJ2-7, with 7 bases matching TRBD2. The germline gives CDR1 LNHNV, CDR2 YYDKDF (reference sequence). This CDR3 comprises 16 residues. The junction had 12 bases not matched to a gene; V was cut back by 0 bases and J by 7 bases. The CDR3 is CATSRDSEGFGGEQYF. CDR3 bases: TGTGCCACCAGCAGAGATTCGGAAGGGTTCGGGGGGGAGCAGTACTTC.

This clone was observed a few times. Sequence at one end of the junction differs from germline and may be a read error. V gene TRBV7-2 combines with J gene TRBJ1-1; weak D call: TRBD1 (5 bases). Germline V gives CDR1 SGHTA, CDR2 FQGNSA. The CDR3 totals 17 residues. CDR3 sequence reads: CASSLGTVKGPRTEAFF. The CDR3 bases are TGTGCCAGCAGTTTAGGGACCGTCAAGGGACCTCGGACTGAAGCTTTCTTT.

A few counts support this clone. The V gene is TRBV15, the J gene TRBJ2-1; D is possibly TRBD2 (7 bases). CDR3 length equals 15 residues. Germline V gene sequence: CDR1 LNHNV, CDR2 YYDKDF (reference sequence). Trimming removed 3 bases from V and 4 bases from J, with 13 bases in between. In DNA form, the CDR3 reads TGTGCCACCAGCAGCGGGCGGGGGCCATACAATGAGCAGTTCTTC. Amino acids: CATSSGRGPYNEQFF.

The CDR3 region has the DNA TGTGCCAGCAGCCAAGAAGTCCAAAAGACCGGGGAGCTGTTTTTT. It translates to CASSQEVQKTGELFF. The rearrangement links TRBV6-5 to TRBJ2-2; no definite D call. Germline-derived CDR1 and CDR2 are MNHEY and SVGAGI. Trimming left V 6 bases short and J 5 bases short, with 16 bases between. CDR3 length: 15 residues.

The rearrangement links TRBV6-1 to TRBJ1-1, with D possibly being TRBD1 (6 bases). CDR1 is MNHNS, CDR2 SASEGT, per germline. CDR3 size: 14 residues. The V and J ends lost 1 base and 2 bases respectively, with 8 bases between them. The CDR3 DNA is TGTGCCAGCAGTGAAGACAGGGCTAACACTGAAGCTTTCTTT. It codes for CASSEDRANTEAFF.

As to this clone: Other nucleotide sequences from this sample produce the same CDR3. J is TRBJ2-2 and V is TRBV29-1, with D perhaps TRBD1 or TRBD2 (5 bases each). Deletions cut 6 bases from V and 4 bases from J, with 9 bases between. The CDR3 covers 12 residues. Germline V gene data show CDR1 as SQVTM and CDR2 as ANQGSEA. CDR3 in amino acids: CSVVGGTGELFF. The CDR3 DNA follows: TGCAGCGTGGTTGGGGGCACCGGGGAGCTGTTTTTT.

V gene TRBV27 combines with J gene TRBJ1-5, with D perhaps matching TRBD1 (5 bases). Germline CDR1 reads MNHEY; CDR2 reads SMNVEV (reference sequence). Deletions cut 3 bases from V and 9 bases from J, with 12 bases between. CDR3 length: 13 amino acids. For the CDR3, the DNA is TGTGCCAGCAGTTTTGACCGGGACTGGCCCCAGCATTTT. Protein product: CASSFDRDWPQHF.

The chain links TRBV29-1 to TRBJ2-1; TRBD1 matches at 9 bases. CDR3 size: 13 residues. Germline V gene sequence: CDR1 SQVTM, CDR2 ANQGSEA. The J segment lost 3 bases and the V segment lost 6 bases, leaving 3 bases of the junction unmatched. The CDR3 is CSVSTGGYNEQFF. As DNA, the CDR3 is TGCAGCGTGTCGACAGGGGGCTACAATGAGCAGTTCTTC.

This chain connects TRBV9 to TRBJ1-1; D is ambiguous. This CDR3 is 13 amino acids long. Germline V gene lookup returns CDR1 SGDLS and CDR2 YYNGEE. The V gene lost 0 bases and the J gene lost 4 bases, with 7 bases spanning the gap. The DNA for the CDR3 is TGTGCCAGCAGCGTAGGATCGGGCACTGAAGCTTTCTTT. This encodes CASSVGSGTEAFF.

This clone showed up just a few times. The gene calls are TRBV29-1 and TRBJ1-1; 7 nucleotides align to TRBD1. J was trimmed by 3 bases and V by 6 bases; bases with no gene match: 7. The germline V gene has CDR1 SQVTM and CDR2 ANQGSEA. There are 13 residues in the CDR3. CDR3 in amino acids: CSVYGTEHTEAFF. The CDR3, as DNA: TGCAGCGTCTACGGGACAGAGCACACTGAAGCTTTCTTT.

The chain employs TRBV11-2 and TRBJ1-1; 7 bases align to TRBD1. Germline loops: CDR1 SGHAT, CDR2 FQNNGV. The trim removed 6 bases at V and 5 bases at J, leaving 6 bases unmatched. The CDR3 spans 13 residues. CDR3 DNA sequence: TGTGCCAGCAGAGCAGGGGGTCGAACTGAAGCTTTCTTT. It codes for CASRAGGRTEAFF.

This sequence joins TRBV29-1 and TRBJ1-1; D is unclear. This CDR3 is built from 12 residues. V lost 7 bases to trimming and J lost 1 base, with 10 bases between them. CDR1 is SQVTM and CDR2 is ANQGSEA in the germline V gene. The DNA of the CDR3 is TGCAGCGGAATTGAGAGGAACACTGAAGCTTTCTTT. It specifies CSGIERNTEAFF.

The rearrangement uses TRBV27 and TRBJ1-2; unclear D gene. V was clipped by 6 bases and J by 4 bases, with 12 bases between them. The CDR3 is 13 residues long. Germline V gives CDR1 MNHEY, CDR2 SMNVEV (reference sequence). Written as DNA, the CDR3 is TGTGCCAGCAGGAGGTCTTTAGGCTATGGCTACACCTTC. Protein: CASRRSLGYGYTF.

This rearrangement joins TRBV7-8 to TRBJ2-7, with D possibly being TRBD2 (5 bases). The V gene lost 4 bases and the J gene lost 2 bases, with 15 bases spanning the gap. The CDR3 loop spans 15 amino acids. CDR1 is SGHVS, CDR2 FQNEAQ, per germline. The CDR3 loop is CASSSPEGEPYEQYF. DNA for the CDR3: TGTGCCAGCAGCTCCCCCGAGGGTGAGCCCTACGAGCAGTACTTC.

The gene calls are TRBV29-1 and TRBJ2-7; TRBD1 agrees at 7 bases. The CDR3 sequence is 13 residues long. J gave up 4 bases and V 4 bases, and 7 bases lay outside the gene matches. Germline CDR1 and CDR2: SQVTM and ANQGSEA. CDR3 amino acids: CSVVWAGGYEQYF. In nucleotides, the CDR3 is TGCAGCGTTGTCTGGGCAGGGGGATACGAGCAGTACTTC.

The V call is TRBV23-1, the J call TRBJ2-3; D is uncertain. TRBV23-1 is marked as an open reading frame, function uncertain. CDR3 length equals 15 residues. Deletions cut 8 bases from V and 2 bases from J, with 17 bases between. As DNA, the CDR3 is TGCGCCAGCCGACTTCCGGGTTGGTTCACAGATACGCAGTATTTT. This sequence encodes CASRLPGWFTDTQYF.